This T cell receptor (beta chain) came from a study of regulatory T cells in long-lasting Graves disease. Notes on the study in general: The sample size was small, and this may have reduced accuracy.

Time point given: newly diagnosed GD, antithyroid drugs for less than 3 months. Researchers made the TCR library from RNA that was extracted from PBMCs. Doctors identified Graves' disease using the American Thyroid Association guidelines. Sequencing libraries for TCR beta were prepared with iRepertoire HTBI primers and Arm-PCR of CDR3 regions. In the original processing: Sample data revealed about 60 TRBV and 14 TRBJ segments. MiXCR, applied by TCRdb to the multiplex PCR reads, yields one record per CDR3 protein. It is TCRdb's table, rather than the study itself, that gives the V and J calls and clone size. In the table there are hundreds of thousands of distinct CDR3 sequences, 15% to 20% of which are singletons. This clonotype was found many times. Its specificity is unknown. Germline CDR1 is MNHEY and CDR2 is SVGAGI. This CDR3 contains 14 residues. Deletions cut 2 bases from V and 0 bases from J, with 7 bases between.

This sample also appeared in a second study, on T cells in Graves' hyperthyroidism and ophthalmopathy. That paper states: Hyperthyroidism in the patients, aged 18 to 65, was newly diagnosed and under 2 months in duration.

This clonotype was sampled from a middle-aged man with Graves disease. Material: peripheral blood mononuclear cells (PBMCs), obtained at new diagnosis, from a patient treated with antithyroid drugs. The chain carries TRBV6-5 and TRBJ1-1; the D is unclear. The CDR3 protein is CASSYGPMNTEAFF. The CDR3 DNA reads as TGTGCCAGCAGTTACGGTCCGATGAACACTGAAGCTTTCTTT.